The T cell receptor (beta chain) under discussion was sequenced for a study of read filtering for tumor transcriptome and immune sequencing. Study information: Patients were approximately 17 male and about 15 female, mean age 65.9 years, range 47 to 80. By R-ISS, stages I, II and III held around 8, 16 and 7 patients.

This clonotype was counted ten times or more. This CDR3 is 16 amino acids long. V was shortened by 0 bases and J by 5 bases, with 16 bases between the two germline ends. Germline assignment: CDR1 SGHTA and CDR2 FQGNSA. The library was built from around 400 ng RNA with molecular barcoded adaptors for alpha/delta and beta/gamma chains. TCRdb itself ran the reads through MiXCR, one entry per CDR3 protein. The sample carries about 50,000 distinct CDR3 sequences, about a fifth recorded once. The sequenced sample was a population of CD138-negative cells sorted from bone marrow. This clonotype originated in a donor aged 40 or over with multiple myeloma. J is TRBJ1-1 and V is TRBV7-2, with D possibly matching TRBD1 (5 bases). The CDR3 DNA sequence: TGTGCCAGCAGCTTAGCTTCCGGGTCCTGGGGGACTGAAGCTTTCTTT. This encodes CASSLASGSWGTEAFF.